The clone carrying this T cell receptor (beta chain) has more than one count but fewer than ten. The target antigen is unknown. This sample was taken from a study of T cells in localized non-small cell lung cancer. Findings of the study overall: Adjacent lung exhibited a median of about 57 among the 100 most abundant tumor clones.

The data were produced by immunoSEQ multiplex PCR, yet TCRdb's version contains in-frame clones alone and is incomplete. The data contain 2,000 to 2,500 clones, 15% to 20% of them singletons. CDR1 is SGHNT, CDR2 YENEEA, per germline. CDR3 length equals 14 residues. V shed 5 bases and J 1 base; nucleotides not matched to a gene: 4. The source is a female donor over 55 with stage I squamous cell lung carcinoma. This specimen was lung tumor tissue, taken before any cancer treatment. The genes are TRBV11-3 and TRBJ1-1, with 7 bases identical to TRBD1. The CDR3 region is CASSLGQANTEAFF. The CDR3 region has the DNA TGTGCCAGCAGCCTAGGACAGGCGAACACTGAAGCTTTCTTT. Using reference TRBV11-3 and TRBJ1-1 for the parts outside the CDR3, the full variable domain is EAGVVQSPRYKIIEKKQPVAFWCNPISGHNTLYWYLQNLGQGPELLIRYENEEAVDDSQLPKDRFSAERLKGVDSTLKIQPAELGDSAVYLCASSLGQANTEAFFGQGTRLTVV.